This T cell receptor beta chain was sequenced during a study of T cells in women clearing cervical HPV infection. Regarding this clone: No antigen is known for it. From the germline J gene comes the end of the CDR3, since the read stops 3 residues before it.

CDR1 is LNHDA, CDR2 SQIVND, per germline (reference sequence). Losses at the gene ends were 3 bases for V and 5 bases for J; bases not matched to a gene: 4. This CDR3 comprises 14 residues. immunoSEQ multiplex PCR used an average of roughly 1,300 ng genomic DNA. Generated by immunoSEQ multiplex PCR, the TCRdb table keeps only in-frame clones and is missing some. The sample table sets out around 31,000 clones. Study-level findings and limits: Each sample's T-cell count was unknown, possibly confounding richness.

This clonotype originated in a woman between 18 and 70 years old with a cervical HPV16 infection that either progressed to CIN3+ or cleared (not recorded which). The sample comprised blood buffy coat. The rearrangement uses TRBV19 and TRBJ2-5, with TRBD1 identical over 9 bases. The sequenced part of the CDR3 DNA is TGTGCCAGTAGTATCGGGGACAGGGAGGAGACC. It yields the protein CASSIGDREET. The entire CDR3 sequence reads CASSIGDREETQYF.